This section outlines one T cell receptor (beta chain) sequence together with its context. Its matching antigen is unknown. The entry originates in a study of cytomegalovirus exposure and HLA in healthy donors. For the study at large: Genetic ancestry analysis placed around 76% of the approximately 390 donors that were genotyped in the Caucasian-associated cluster.

V lost 1 base and J 8 bases, leaving 9 bases between the germline ends. Germline values: CDR1 SNHLY, CDR2 FYNNEI. The CDR3 covers 13 residues. PCR amplification relied on 60 Vbeta primers (plus 13 Jbeta primers). This table comes from immunoSEQ multiplex PCR, and its TCRdb copy is limited to in-frame clones, with some not included. Here the sample spans about 140,000 clones, roughly 80% being singletons. Donors in the study were healthy people who gave bone marrow. Study findings and constraints: Highly shared sequence variants in one cluster were likely a sequencing artifact. When analyzed later, a missense DCLRE1C variant was found to be linked to TCR beta V- and J-gene trimming.

The material sequenced was PBMCs. The chain carries TRBV2 and TRBJ1-5; no clear D gene. The sequence was collected from a woman aged 40 to 55 in good health and CMV-seropositive. CDR3 region: CASSEGLVEPQHF. CDR3 in DNA: TGTGCCAGCAGTGAAGGGTTGGTAGAGCCCCAGCATTTT.